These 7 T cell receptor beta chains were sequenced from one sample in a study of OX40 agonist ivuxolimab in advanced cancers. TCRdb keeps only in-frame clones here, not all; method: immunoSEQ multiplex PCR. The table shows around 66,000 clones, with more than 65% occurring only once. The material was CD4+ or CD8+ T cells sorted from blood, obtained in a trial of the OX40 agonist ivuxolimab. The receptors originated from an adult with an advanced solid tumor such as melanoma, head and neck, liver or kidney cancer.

CDR3 sequence (DNA): TGTGCCAGCAGGGGACAGTTCACCGGGGAGCTGTTTTTT. Its protein is CASRGQFTGELFF. The chain links TRBV6-1 to TRBJ2-2; 7 bases are a match to TRBD1. The CDR3 is made up of 13 amino acids. Germline CDR1 reads MNHNS; CDR2 reads SASEGT. Unmatched junction bases numbered 2, after V lost 6 bases and J lost 4 bases.

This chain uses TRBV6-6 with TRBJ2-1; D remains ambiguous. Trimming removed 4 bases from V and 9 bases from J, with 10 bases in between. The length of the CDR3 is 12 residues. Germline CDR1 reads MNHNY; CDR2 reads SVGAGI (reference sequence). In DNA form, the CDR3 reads TGTGCCAGCAGTTCACCAGCCGGTGAGCAGTTCTTC. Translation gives CASSSPAGEQFF.

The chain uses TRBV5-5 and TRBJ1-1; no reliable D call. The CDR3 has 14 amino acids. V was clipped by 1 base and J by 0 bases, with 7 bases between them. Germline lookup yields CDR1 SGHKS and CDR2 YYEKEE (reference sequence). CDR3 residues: CASSLSWMNTEAFF. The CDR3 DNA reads TGTGCCAGCAGCTTGTCATGGATGAACACTGAAGCTTTCTTT.

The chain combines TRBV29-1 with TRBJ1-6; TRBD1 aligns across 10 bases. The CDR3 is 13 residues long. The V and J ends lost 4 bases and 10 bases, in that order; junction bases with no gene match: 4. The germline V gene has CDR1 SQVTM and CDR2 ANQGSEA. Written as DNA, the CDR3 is TGCAGCGTTGGAGGGGACAGGGGCTCACCCCTCCACTTT. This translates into CSVGGDRGSPLHF. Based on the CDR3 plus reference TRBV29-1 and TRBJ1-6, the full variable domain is SAVISQKPSRDICQRGTSLTIQCQVDSQVTMMFWYRQQPGQSLTLIATANQGSEATYESGFVIDKFPISRPNLTFSTLTVSNMSPEDSSIYLCSVGGDRGSPLHFGNGTRLTVT.

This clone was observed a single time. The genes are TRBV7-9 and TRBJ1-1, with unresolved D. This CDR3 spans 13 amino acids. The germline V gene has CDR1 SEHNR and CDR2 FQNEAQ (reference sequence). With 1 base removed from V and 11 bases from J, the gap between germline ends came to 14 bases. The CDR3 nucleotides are TGTGCCAGCAGCTTAGAAGGTTTGGTAGGTGCTTTCTTT. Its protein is CASSLEGLVGAFF.

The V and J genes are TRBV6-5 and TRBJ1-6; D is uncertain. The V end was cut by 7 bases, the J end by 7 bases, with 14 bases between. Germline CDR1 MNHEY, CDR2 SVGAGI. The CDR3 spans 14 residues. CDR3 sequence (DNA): TGTGCCAGCAATATCAGACGGGGAAATTCACCCCTCCACTTT. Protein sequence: CASNIRRGNSPLHF.

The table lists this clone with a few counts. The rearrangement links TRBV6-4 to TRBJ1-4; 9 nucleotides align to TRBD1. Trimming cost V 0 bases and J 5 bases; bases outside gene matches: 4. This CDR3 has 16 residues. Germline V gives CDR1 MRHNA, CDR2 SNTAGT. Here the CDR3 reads CASSDSFGQGNEKLFF. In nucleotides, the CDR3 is TGTGCCAGCAGTGACTCTTTTGGACAGGGGAATGAAAAACTGTTTTTT.